The clone carrying this TCR beta chain has ten or more counts. Primers used in a second PCR of roughly 7 to 12 cycles were a sample-barcoded 5' primer and a J-beta primer mix. TCRdb re-called the 5' RACE reads with MiXCR, one entry per CDR3 protein. The data hold 750,000 to 1,000,000 distinct CDR3 sequences, with just under 30% observed a single time. The CDR3 loop spans 17 amino acids. The germline V and J ends were trimmed by 3 bases and 3 bases, with 20 bases remaining between them. CDR1 is MGHDK, CDR2 SYGVNS, per germline. This record belongs to a study of blood T cells in healthy people across ages. The same specimen was also included in a second study, on T cells of mothers and their children.

This sequence originates from a woman aged 40 to 55 in good health. This rearrangement joins TRBV25-1 to TRBJ1-1; maybe TRBD1 (6 bases). Source material: blood. The CDR3 DNA sequence: TGTGCCAGCAGTGACCCTGCAGGGGTAGGAGGGGACACTGAAGCTTTCTTT. The encoded protein is CASSDPAGVGGDTEAFF.